The rows below give T cell receptor beta chains drawn from one sample of a study of blood T cell repertoires in COVID-19. Method: immunoSEQ multiplex PCR; TCRdb's copy keeps in-frame clones and lacks some. The sample contains under 150,000 clones, just under 90% of which appear only once. The sequencing input was peripheral blood. These receptors all come from a woman aged 40 to 50 with acute or convalescent COVID-19. CDR3s include the opening cysteine and the closing phenylalanine or tryptophan. A D gene is named only where the DNA matches it firmly. Only part of the rows carry a size: once, few, many, or a class if the clone is expanded.

V	J	D	size	CDR3	DNA
TRBV7-9	TRBJ1-2	TRBD1	.	CASSVGQGGDYGYTF	TGTGCCAGCAGCGTGGGACAGGGAGGCGACTATGGCTACACCTTC
TRBV11-3	TRBJ2-2	TRBD2	.	CASSWRGSGYNTGELFF	TGTGCCAGCAGCTGGCGTGGTAGCGGGTACAACACCGGGGAGCTGTTTTTT
TRBV15	TRBJ1-4	TRBD1	.	CATSRDQDRTNEKLFF	TGTGCCACCAGCAGAGATCAGGACAGGACGAATGAAAAACTGTTTTTT
TRBV5-1	TRBJ2-2	TRBD2	.	CASSYAGLAGGKNTGELFF	TGCGCCAGCAGCTACGCCGGACTAGCGGGAGGGAAGAACACCGGGGAGCTGTTTTTT
TRBV9	TRBJ1-4	.	.	CASSESADTYEKLFF	TGTGCCAGCAGCGAGTCGGCGGATACCTATGAAAAACTGTTTTTT
TRBV28	TRBJ1-4	.	.	CASRPRDATNEKLFF	TGTGCCAGCAGACCCCGGGATGCAACTAATGAAAAACTGTTTTTT
TRBV7-2	TRBJ2-7	TRBD2	.	CASSLGGRNEQYF	TGTGCCAGCAGCCTGGGCGGGAGGAACGAGCAGTACTTC
TRBV24-1	TRBJ1-2	TRBD1	once	CATSPGQGGGYTF	TGTGCCACCAGCCCGGGACAGGGGGGTGGCTACACCTTC
TRBV7-6	TRBJ1-4	TRBD1	.	CASSELPGTEEKLFF	TGTGCCAGCAGCGAATTGCCCGGGACAGAAGAAAAACTGTTTTTT
TRBV10-3	TRBJ1-2	TRBD1	once	CAISNPGGANYGYTF	TGTGCCATCAGTAATCCAGGGGGCGCGAACTATGGCTACACCTTC
TRBV12-5	TRBJ1-2	TRBD1	.	CASGSDRVDGYTF	TGTGCTAGTGGCTCTGACAGGGTGGATGGCTACACCTTC
TRBV6-2/TRBV6-3	TRBJ2-7	.	few	CASSSLLGYEQYF	TGTGCCAGCAGTTCTCTCCTCGGCTACGAGCAGTACTTC
TRBV15	TRBJ2-1	TRBD1	.	CATSRPGQGQQFF	TGTGCCACCAGCAGACCTGGACAGGGGCAGCAGTTCTTC
TRBV28	TRBJ1-1	TRBD1	.	CASSLGLQGENTEAFF	TGTGCCAGCAGTTTAGGTCTTCAGGGGGAAAACACTGAAGCTTTCTTT
TRBV29-1	TRBJ1-2	TRBD1	once	CSVEDRGPYGYTF	TGCAGCGTGGAAGACAGGGGCCCCTATGGCTACACCTTC
TRBV12-5	TRBJ2-1	TRBD2	.	CASGLATTSMSSYNEQFF	TGTGCTAGTGGTTTGGCGACGACTAGCATGAGCTCCTACAATGAGCAGTTCTTC
TRBV30	TRBJ2-5	.	.	CAWGQYQETQYF	TGTGCCTGGGGACAGTACCAAGAGACCCAGTACTTC
TRBV30	TRBJ1-5	.	.	CAWSLSENQPQHF	TGTGCCTGGAGTCTATCGGAGAATCAGCCCCAGCATTTT
TRBV2	TRBJ1-2	TRBD1	.	CARQGVNYGYTF	TGTGCCAGACAGGGGGTTAACTATGGCTACACCTTC
TRBV6-5	TRBJ1-2	TRBD1	.	CASRPRTGLSYGYTF	TGTGCCAGCAGACCCCGGACAGGGTTAAGCTATGGCTACACCTTC
TRBV19	TRBJ2-1	TRBD2	.	CASSKRTSGSSYNEQFF	TGTGCCAGTAGTAAGCGGACTAGCGGGAGCTCCTACAATGAGCAGTTCTTC
TRBV11-3	TRBJ2-7	TRBD1	.	CASRTEEKGAGPAFFYEQYF	TGTGCCAGCAGGACGGAGGAAAAGGGGGCCGGGCCCGCTTTCTTCTACGAGCAGTACTTC